The rows below give T cell receptor beta chains drawn from one sample of a study of T-cell memory formation after mild COVID-19. MiXCR was run by TCRdb on the 5' RACE reads, yielding one entry per CDR3 protein. This table holds around 400,000 distinct CDR3 sequences, around 24% found once. Material for sequencing was PBMCs or a T cell subset sorted from them (not recorded which). The receptors stem from an adult woman who had mild COVID-19 (a few samples of this study predate the infection). Cell type and time point are not known. The CDR3 runs from the conserved cysteine through the conserved F or W. Each record gives: clone size, J gene, V gene, D gene, CDR3 DNA, CDR3 protein. D genes are given only for firm matches. Size tells how often a clone was seen (once, few, many) or the class of an expanded clone, and some rows leave it out.

clone size: -; J gene: TRBJ2-2; V gene: TRBV12-3/TRBV12-4; D gene: TRBD1; CDR3 DNA: TGTGCCAGCAGTTTACCGACAGGGGTTTCCGGGGAGCTGTTTTTT; CDR3 protein: CASSLPTGVSGELFF
clone size: many; J gene: TRBJ1-1; V gene: TRBV12-3/TRBV12-4; D gene: -; CDR3 DNA: TGTGCCAGCAGTTTACTGCGCCCGGGGAACACTGAAGCTTTCTTT; CDR3 protein: CASSLLRPGNTEAFF
clone size: -; J gene: TRBJ1-1; V gene: TRBV19; D gene: -; CDR3 DNA: TGTGCCAGTAGAACGATCGGGGAGCCTGGGGCTTTCTTT; CDR3 protein: CASRTIGEPGAFF
clone size: -; J gene: TRBJ2-5; V gene: TRBV7-6; D gene: -; CDR3 DNA: TGTGCCAGCAGCCTGGACAGATGGCAAGAGACCCAGTACTTC; CDR3 protein: CASSLDRWQETQYF
clone size: -; J gene: TRBJ1-2; V gene: TRBV7-6; D gene: TRBD1; CDR3 DNA: TGTGCCAGCAGCTTGACCCCGACAGGGTTGAATGGCTACACCTTC; CDR3 protein: CASSLTPTGLNGYTF
clone size: -; J gene: TRBJ2-7; V gene: TRBV7-9; D gene: -; CDR3 DNA: TGTGCCAGCAGTCGACGACAGGCTTACGAGCAGTACTTC; CDR3 protein: CASSRRQAYEQYF
clone size: -; J gene: TRBJ2-7; V gene: TRBV4-1; D gene: -; CDR3 DNA: TGCGCCAGCAGCCAAGTCGGAGGGGGAACCTACGAGCAGTACTTC; CDR3 protein: CASSQVGGGTYEQYF
clone size: -; J gene: TRBJ1-1; V gene: TRBV5-6; D gene: -; CDR3 DNA: TGTGCCAGCAGCTTGGTCCCAGCCTCGAACACTGAAGCCTTCTTT; CDR3 protein: CASSLVPASNTEAFF
clone size: few; J gene: TRBJ2-3; V gene: TRBV20-1; D gene: TRBD2; CDR3 DNA: TGCAGTGCCGGGACTAGCGGGGGATCGGGTACGCAGTATTTT; CDR3 protein: CSAGTSGGSGTQYF
clone size: -; J gene: TRBJ2-1; V gene: TRBV11-3; D gene: -; CDR3 DNA: TGTGCCAGCAGCTCACAGGGAATAGAGCAGTTCTTC; CDR3 protein: CASSSQGIEQFF
clone size: -; J gene: TRBJ2-7; V gene: TRBV27; D gene: TRBD1; CDR3 DNA: TGTGCCAGCAGCGCACAGGGGCCCGCCCGGTACGAGCAGTACTTC; CDR3 protein: CASSAQGPARYEQYF
clone size: -; J gene: TRBJ1-1; V gene: TRBV10-3; D gene: TRBD1; CDR3 DNA: TGTGCCACCCGGCAGGGACAGGGGGCGAGGAACACTGAAGCTTTCTTT; CDR3 protein: CATRQGQGARNTEAFF
clone size: few; J gene: TRBJ1-2; V gene: TRBV2; D gene: -; CDR3 DNA: TGTGCCAGCAGTGAAGCGTTAGCGACGAGTGGCTACACCTTC; CDR3 protein: CASSEALATSGYTF
clone size: -; J gene: TRBJ1-1; V gene: TRBV5-1; D gene: -; CDR3 DNA: TGCGCCAGCAGCCGATCAACCGGGGCAGCCTTGGGCACTGAAGCTTTCTTT; CDR3 protein: CASSRSTGAALGTEAFF
clone size: few; J gene: TRBJ2-1; V gene: TRBV24-1; D gene: -; CDR3 DNA: TGTGCCACCAGTGATTCAGACAGGAATGAGCAGTTCTTC; CDR3 protein: CATSDSDRNEQFF
clone size: few; J gene: TRBJ1-1; V gene: TRBV5-1; D gene: TRBD1; CDR3 DNA: TGCGCCAGCAGCTTCGGACAGGTCACTGAAGCTTTCTTT; CDR3 protein: CASSFGQVTEAFF
clone size: -; J gene: TRBJ2-3; V gene: TRBV2; D gene: TRBD1; CDR3 DNA: TGTGCCAGCCTAGGGACAGGGTCAGATACGCAGTATTTT; CDR3 protein: CASLGTGSDTQYF
clone size: once; J gene: TRBJ2-7; V gene: TRBV9; D gene: -; CDR3 DNA: TGTGCCAGCAGCGTAGCCTCAGCTAACTACGAGCAGTACTTC; CDR3 protein: CASSVASANYEQYF
clone size: few; J gene: TRBJ2-5; V gene: TRBV12-3/TRBV12-4; D gene: -; CDR3 DNA: TGTGCCAGCAGTTTAGGACAGGAGGACCAACAAGAGACCCAGTACTTC; CDR3 protein: CASSLGQEDQQETQYF
clone size: -; J gene: TRBJ2-3; V gene: TRBV21-1; D gene: -; CDR3 DNA: TGTGCCAGCAGCAATAGTACAGCTGACACAGATACGCAGTATTTT; CDR3 protein: CASSNSTADTDTQYF
clone size: -; J gene: TRBJ2-2; V gene: TRBV5-4; D gene: -; CDR3 DNA: TGTGCCAGCAGCTTGGACCTAATCGGGGAGCTGTTTTTT; CDR3 protein: CASSLDLIGELFF
clone size: -; J gene: TRBJ1-6; V gene: TRBV2; D gene: -; CDR3 DNA: TGTGCCAGCAGTACTCAGGGAAATTCACCCCTCCACTTT; CDR3 protein: CASSTQGNSPLHF
clone size: -; J gene: TRBJ2-7; V gene: TRBV10-3; D gene: -; CDR3 DNA: TGTGCCATCAGTGACAGGTCGGGGTTCGAGCAGTACTTC; CDR3 protein: CAISDRSGFEQYF
clone size: -; J gene: TRBJ2-7; V gene: TRBV7-3; D gene: TRBD2; CDR3 DNA: TGTGCCAGCAGTCTTAGCGGGAGTGGTAGCGAGCAGTACTTC; CDR3 protein: CASSLSGSGSEQYF
clone size: few; J gene: TRBJ1-2; V gene: TRBV4-1; D gene: -; CDR3 DNA: TGCGCCAGCAGCCACCCCCCCGGGTACAGTAACTATGGCTACACCTTC; CDR3 protein: CASSHPPGYSNYGYTF
clone size: -; J gene: TRBJ1-6; V gene: TRBV6-2/TRBV6-3; D gene: -; CDR3 DNA: TGTGCCAGCAGTTCGACAGGAGGCCCGTCCCTCCACTTT; CDR3 protein: CASSSTGGPSLHF
clone size: -; J gene: TRBJ1-5; V gene: TRBV7-2; D gene: TRBD1; CDR3 DNA: TGTGCCAGCAGCCGGACAGGGGGTACAAATCAGCCCCAGCATTTT; CDR3 protein: CASSRTGGTNQPQHF
clone size: -; J gene: TRBJ2-7; V gene: TRBV5-1; D gene: TRBD2; CDR3 DNA: TGCGCCAGCAGGGGAGGGAACGAGCAGTACTTC; CDR3 protein: CASRGGNEQYF
clone size: few; J gene: TRBJ1-1; V gene: TRBV24-1; D gene: -; CDR3 DNA: TGTGCCACTAGAAGGGCGAACACTGAAGCTTTCTTT; CDR3 protein: CATRRANTEAFF
clone size: few; J gene: TRBJ2-2; V gene: TRBV4-1; D gene: -; CDR3 DNA: TGCGCCAGCAACCAAATAGGGTCGGGCGGGGAGCTGTTTTTT; CDR3 protein: CASNQIGSGGELFF
clone size: many; J gene: TRBJ2-3; V gene: TRBV7-9; D gene: -; CDR3 DNA: TGTGCCAGTACGGGGGCAGATACGCAGTATTTT; CDR3 protein: CASTGADTQYF
clone size: few; J gene: TRBJ2-1; V gene: TRBV18; D gene: TRBD1; CDR3 DNA: TGTGCCAGCTCACCGGGACAGGGGTCCCTCAATGAGCAGTTCTTC; CDR3 protein: CASSPGQGSLNEQFF
clone size: few; J gene: TRBJ1-1; V gene: TRBV5-8; D gene: -; CDR3 DNA: TGTGCCAGCAGCTTGACCAGTAACACTGAAGCTTTCTTT; CDR3 protein: CASSLTSNTEAFF
clone size: -; J gene: TRBJ2-7; V gene: TRBV30; D gene: -; CDR3 DNA: TGTGCCTGGAGTGCCGCCTACGAGCAGTACTTC; CDR3 protein: CAWSAAYEQYF
clone size: -; J gene: TRBJ2-3; V gene: TRBV24-1; D gene: TRBD1; CDR3 DNA: TGTGCCACCAGTGATACGTCCGTGCAGGGGGCCCCAGATACGCAGTATTTT; CDR3 protein: CATSDTSVQGAPDTQYF
clone size: -; J gene: TRBJ1-2; V gene: TRBV12-3/TRBV12-4; D gene: TRBD1; CDR3 DNA: TGTGCCAGCAGTATGACCGGGACAGGGGGCCTCTATGGCTACACCTTC; CDR3 protein: CASSMTGTGGLYGYTF
clone size: -; J gene: TRBJ1-1; V gene: TRBV7-2; D gene: -; CDR3 DNA: TGTGCCAGCAGCTTGAAACGGACGCACACTGAAGCTTTCTTT; CDR3 protein: CASSLKRTHTEAFF
clone size: few; J gene: TRBJ2-3; V gene: TRBV6-5; D gene: -; CDR3 DNA: TGTGCCAGCAGTTCGGGACATGTGGGGAGCACAGATACGCAGTATTTT; CDR3 protein: CASSSGHVGSTDTQYF
clone size: few; J gene: TRBJ1-4; V gene: TRBV9; D gene: -; CDR3 DNA: TGTGCCAGCAGCGTTGGTGGAGTAACTAATGAAAAACTGTTTTTT; CDR3 protein: CASSVGGVTNEKLFF
clone size: few; J gene: TRBJ2-2; V gene: TRBV7-2; D gene: TRBD2; CDR3 DNA: TGTGCCAGCAGCACTTTTAGGAGACTAGCGGGAGAGACCGGGGAGCTGTTTTTT; CDR3 protein: CASSTFRRLAGETGELFF
clone size: few; J gene: TRBJ1-1; V gene: TRBV21-1; D gene: -; CDR3 DNA: TGTGCCAGCAGCAAAGGTGGAGGGATCCGGACTGAAGCTTTCTTT; CDR3 protein: CASSKGGGIRTEAFF
clone size: -; J gene: TRBJ1-1; V gene: TRBV6-6; D gene: -; CDR3 DNA: TGTGCCAGCAGTTACTCCCCAGAGGGGATGGGTGAAGCTTTCTTT; CDR3 protein: CASSYSPEGMGEAFF
clone size: few; J gene: TRBJ2-3; V gene: TRBV24-1; D gene: -; CDR3 DNA: TGTGCCACCAGTGATATGAGGGATACGCAGTATTTT; CDR3 protein: CATSDMRDTQYF
clone size: few; J gene: TRBJ2-3; V gene: TRBV3-1; D gene: TRBD2; CDR3 DNA: TGTGCCAGCAGCCTCCCGGGACTAGGATTCACAGATACGCAGTATTTT; CDR3 protein: CASSLPGLGFTDTQYF
clone size: -; J gene: TRBJ2-5; V gene: TRBV7-9; D gene: -; CDR3 DNA: TGTGCCAGCAGCTTATCCCAGGGCCAGTACTTC; CDR3 protein: CASSLSQGQYF
clone size: few; J gene: TRBJ2-2; V gene: TRBV7-3; D gene: TRBD1; CDR3 DNA: TGTGCCAGCAGCTTCGACAGGGGCACCGGGGAGCTGTTTTTT; CDR3 protein: CASSFDRGTGELFF
clone size: once; J gene: TRBJ2-2; V gene: TRBV9; D gene: -; CDR3 DNA: TGTGCCAGCAGCCCCCGGACCTCCGGGGAGCTGTTTTTT; CDR3 protein: CASSPRTSGELFF
clone size: once; J gene: TRBJ2-7; V gene: TRBV10-3; D gene: -; CDR3 DNA: TGTGCCATCAGTGGGGGGCCCGGGGAGCAGTACTTC; CDR3 protein: CAISGGPGEQYF
clone size: -; J gene: TRBJ2-2; V gene: TRBV27; D gene: TRBD1; CDR3 DNA: TGTGCCAGCGGGACAGGCGGAAGGGAGCTGTTTTTT; CDR3 protein: CASGTGGRELFF
clone size: -; J gene: TRBJ1-2; V gene: TRBV12-3/TRBV12-4; D gene: -; CDR3 DNA: TGTGCCAGCAGAAAAGGGACCTCCTATGGCTACACCTTC; CDR3 protein: CASRKGTSYGYTF
clone size: -; J gene: TRBJ1-6; V gene: TRBV18; D gene: TRBD1; CDR3 DNA: TGTGCCAGCTCACTACAGGGGACCTCGTATAATTCACCCCTCCACTTT; CDR3 protein: CASSLQGTSYNSPLHF
clone size: -; J gene: TRBJ2-1; V gene: TRBV20-1; D gene: TRBD2; CDR3 DNA: TGCAGTGCTAGTCGGACTAGCGGGAGAGATGAGCAGTTCTTC; CDR3 protein: CSASRTSGRDEQFF
clone size: -; J gene: TRBJ1-2; V gene: TRBV9; D gene: -; CDR3 DNA: TGTGCCAGCAGCCCGGACCACTTTAATGGCTACACCTTC; CDR3 protein: CASSPDHFNGYTF
clone size: -; J gene: TRBJ1-2; V gene: TRBV7-3; D gene: -; CDR3 DNA: TGTGCCAGCAGCCCCCCGCGGGCCTATGGCTACACCTTC; CDR3 protein: CASSPPRAYGYTF